The subject of this entry is one TCR beta chain. The antigen is not known. The germline V gene has CDR1 SGHTA and CDR2 FQGTGA. The CDR3 consists of 15 residues. V gave up 0 bases and J gave up 8 bases, with 14 bases separating them. The data stem from a study of T cell responses to AZD1222 COVID-19 vaccine. Study conclusions and caveats: With dominance at 160-218 and 743-854, vaccine-associated CD4 TCRs spanned spike. Baseline seropositives among AZD1222 recipients totaled only six or seven. Unmutated variant regions are reportedly the target of nearly half of TCRs that are spike-specific. White British ancestry dominated among donors, who included more females, and clonal diversity was possibly underestimated.

TCRdb's table, derived via immunoSEQ multiplex PCR, lists solely in-frame clones and lacks some. This table holds tens of thousands of clones, 70% to 90% found once. This sequence originates from an adult in good health. The chain joins TRBV7-3 to TRBJ2-1, with TRBD1 as a possible D gene (6 bases). Specimen: peripheral blood, collected on day 0 of AZD1222 vaccination. The chain's CDR3 is CASSLTPGQQDEQFF. DNA of the CDR3: TGTGCCAGCAGCTTAACCCCCGGACAGCAAGATGAGCAGTTCTTC.